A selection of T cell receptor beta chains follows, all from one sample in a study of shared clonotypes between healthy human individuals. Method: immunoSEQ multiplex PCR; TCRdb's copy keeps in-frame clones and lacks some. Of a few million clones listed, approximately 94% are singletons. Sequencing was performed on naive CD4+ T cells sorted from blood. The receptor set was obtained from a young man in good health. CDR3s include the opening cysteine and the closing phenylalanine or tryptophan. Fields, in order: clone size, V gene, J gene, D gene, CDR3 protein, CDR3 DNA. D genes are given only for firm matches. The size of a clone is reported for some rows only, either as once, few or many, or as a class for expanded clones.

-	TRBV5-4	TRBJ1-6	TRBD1	CASSWEQGNYNSPLHF	TGTGCCAGCAGCTGGGAACAGGGGAACTACAATTCACCCCTCCACTTT
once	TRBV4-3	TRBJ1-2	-	CASSQDFGDYYGYTF	TGCGCCAGCAGCCAAGATTTTGGGGACTACTATGGCTACACCTTC
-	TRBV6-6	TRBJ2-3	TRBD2	CASSYGGRSVDTQYF	TGTGCCAGCAGTTACGGCGGGAGGTCCGTGGATACGCAGTATTTT
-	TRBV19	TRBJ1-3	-	CASSVTSYSGNTIYF	TGTGCCAGTAGTGTGACATCTTACTCTGGAAACACCATATATTTT
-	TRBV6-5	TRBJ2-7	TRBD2	CASSYAEAGVEQYF	TGTGCCAGCAGTTACGCCGAAGCGGGAGTAGAGCAGTACTTC
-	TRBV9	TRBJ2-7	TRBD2	CASSVMPSGVPYEQYF	TGTGCCAGCAGCGTAATGCCTAGCGGGGTACCCTACGAGCAGTACTTC
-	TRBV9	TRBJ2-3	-	CASSPPADTQYF	TGTGCCAGCAGCCCCCCCGCAGATACGCAGTATTTT
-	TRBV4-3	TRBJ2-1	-	CASSQDAASSYNEQFF	TGCGCCAGCAGCCAAGACGCGGCTAGCTCCTACAATGAGCAGTTCTTC
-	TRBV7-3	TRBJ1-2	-	CASSEGQPGTENYGYTF	TGTGCCAGCAGCGAGGGGCAACCCGGGACGGAGAACTATGGCTACACCTTC
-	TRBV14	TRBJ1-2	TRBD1	CASSPTRQGGYTF	TGTGCCAGCAGCCCAACAAGACAGGGCGGCTACACCTTC
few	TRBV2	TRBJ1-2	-	CAPGGYTF	TGTGCCCCCGGGGGCTACACCTTC
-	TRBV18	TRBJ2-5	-	CASSPPDRQETQYF	TGTGCCAGCTCACCACCCGACAGGCAAGAGACCCAGTACTTC
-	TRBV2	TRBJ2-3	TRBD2	CASSLTSGATDTQYF	TGTGCCAGCAGTCTTACTAGCGGGGCCACAGATACGCAGTATTTT
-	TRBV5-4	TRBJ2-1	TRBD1	CASSLGQGAHNEQFF	TGTGCCAGCAGCTTGGGCCAGGGGGCCCACAATGAGCAGTTCTTC
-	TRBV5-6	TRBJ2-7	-	CASSSGYGAYEQYF	TGTGCCAGCAGCTCAGGGTATGGGGCCTACGAGCAGTACTTC
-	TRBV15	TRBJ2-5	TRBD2	CATSKRIASGFQETQYF	TGTGCCACCAGCAAAAGAATTGCTAGCGGATTCCAAGAGACCCAGTACTTC
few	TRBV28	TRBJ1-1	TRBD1	CASSPTGLSEAFF	TGTGCCAGCAGTCCGACAGGGTTGAGTGAAGCTTTCTTT
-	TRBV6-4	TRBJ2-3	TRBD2	CASAVAGGQTDTQYF	TGTGCCAGCGCAGTAGCGGGAGGGCAGACAGATACGCAGTATTTT
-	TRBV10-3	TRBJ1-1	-	CAISVDEGPNTEAFF	TGTGCCATCAGCGTAGATGAGGGGCCGAACACTGAAGCTTTCTTT
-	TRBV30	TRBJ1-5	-	CAWSADFPYQPQHF	TGTGCCTGGAGTGCGGATTTCCCTTACCAGCCCCAGCATTTT
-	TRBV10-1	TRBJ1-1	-	CASSGQSNTEAFF	TGCGCCAGCAGTGGACAGTCGAACACTGAAGCTTTCTTT
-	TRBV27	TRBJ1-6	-	CASSLYPADKGSYNSPLHF	TGTGCCAGCAGTTTATATCCCGCCGACAAGGGCTCCTATAATTCACCCCTCCACTTT
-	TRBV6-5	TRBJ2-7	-	CASSYSSRREEQYF	TGTGCCAGCAGTTACTCGAGTCGCCGGGAGGAGCAGTACTTC
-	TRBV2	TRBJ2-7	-	CASTMAFTGYEQYF	TGTGCCAGCACAATGGCTTTCACAGGCTACGAGCAGTACTTC
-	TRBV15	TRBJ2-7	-	CATSRDGGSYEQYF	TGTGCCACCAGCAGAGATGGAGGGTCCTACGAGCAGTACTTC
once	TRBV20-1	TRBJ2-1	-	CSALRAEQFF	TGCAGTGCTCTGAGAGCGGAGCAGTTCTTC
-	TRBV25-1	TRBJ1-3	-	CASSQGFSGNTIYF	TGTGCCAGCAGCCAGGGATTCTCTGGAAACACCATATATTTT
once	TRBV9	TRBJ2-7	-	CASSVGGLTYEQYF	TGTGCCAGCAGCGTAGGGGGCCTAACCTACGAGCAGTACTTC
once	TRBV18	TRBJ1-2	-	CASSPGRINYGYTF	TGTGCCAGCTCACCAGGCAGGATTAACTATGGCTACACCTTC
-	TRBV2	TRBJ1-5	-	CASSEQGFQPQHF	TGTGCCAGCAGTGAACAAGGGTTTCAGCCCCAGCATTTT
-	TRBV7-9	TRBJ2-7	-	CASSGTLREAQYF	TGTGCCAGCAGCGGGACACTCAGGGAGGCGCAGTACTTC
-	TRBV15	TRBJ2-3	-	CATSRDLIGSSTDTQYF	TGTGCCACCAGCAGAGATCTGATAGGGTCTAGCACAGATACGCAGTATTTT
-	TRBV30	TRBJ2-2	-	CAWTRGANTGELFF	TGTGCCTGGACTCGGGGGGCCAACACCGGGGAGCTGTTTTTT
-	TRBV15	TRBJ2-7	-	CATSGDWQLEQYF	TGTGCCACCAGTGGGGACTGGCAGCTCGAGCAGTACTTC
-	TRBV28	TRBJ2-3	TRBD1	CASSADRGRRDTQYF	TGTGCCAGCAGTGCTGACAGGGGGCGCCGGGATACGCAGTATTTT
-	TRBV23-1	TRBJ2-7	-	CASSAADTTYEQYF	TGCGCCAGCAGTGCGGCAGATACTACCTACGAGCAGTACTTC
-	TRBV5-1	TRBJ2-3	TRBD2	CASSVGTSGNTQYF	TGCGCCAGCAGCGTCGGGACTAGCGGTAATACGCAGTATTTT
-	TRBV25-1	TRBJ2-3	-	CASSAGWITDTQYF	TGTGCCAGCAGCGCGGGCTGGATCACAGATACGCAGTATTTT
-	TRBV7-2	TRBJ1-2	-	CASSSLADSTGSGRYGYTF	TGTGCCAGCAGCTCTTTAGCCGACAGCACGGGGTCAGGCCGCTATGGCTACACCTTC
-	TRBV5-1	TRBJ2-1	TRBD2	CASSLESGLAGEQFF	TGCGCCAGCAGCTTGGAGAGCGGACTAGCCGGTGAGCAGTTCTTC
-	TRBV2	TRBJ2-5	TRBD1	CASTGQGLPQETQYF	TGTGCCAGCACCGGACAGGGCTTACCCCAAGAGACCCAGTACTTC
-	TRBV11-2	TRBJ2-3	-	CASSLGAGTDTQYF	TGTGCCAGCAGCTTAGGGGCAGGGACAGATACGCAGTATTTT
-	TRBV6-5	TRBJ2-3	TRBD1	CASSYRTGFNTDTQYF	TGTGCCAGCAGTTACCGGACAGGCTTTAATACAGATACGCAGTATTTT
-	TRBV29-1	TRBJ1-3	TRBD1	CSALDRAGNTIYF	TGCAGCGCCCTGGACAGGGCCGGAAACACCATATATTTT
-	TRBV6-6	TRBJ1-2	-	CASSYSMTGLVGYTF	TGTGCCAGCAGTTACTCGATGACAGGTCTAGTTGGCTACACCTTC
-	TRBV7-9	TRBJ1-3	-	CASSPGRGNTIYF	TGTGCCAGCAGCCCGGGACGTGGAAACACCATATATTTT
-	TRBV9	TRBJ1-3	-	CASSVSWTAIHSGNTIYF	TGTGCCAGCAGCGTCTCCTGGACAGCGATTCACTCTGGAAACACCATATATTTT
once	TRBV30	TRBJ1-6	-	CAWSPWGGNSPLHF	TGTGCCTGGAGTCCCTGGGGGGGAAATTCACCCCTCCACTTT
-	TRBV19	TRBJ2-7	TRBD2	CASSIGLAGVEQYF	TGTGCCAGTAGTATCGGACTAGCGGGAGTCGAGCAGTACTTC
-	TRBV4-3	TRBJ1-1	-	CASSHIERGSEAFF	TGCGCCAGCAGCCACATCGAGAGGGGAAGTGAAGCTTTCTTT